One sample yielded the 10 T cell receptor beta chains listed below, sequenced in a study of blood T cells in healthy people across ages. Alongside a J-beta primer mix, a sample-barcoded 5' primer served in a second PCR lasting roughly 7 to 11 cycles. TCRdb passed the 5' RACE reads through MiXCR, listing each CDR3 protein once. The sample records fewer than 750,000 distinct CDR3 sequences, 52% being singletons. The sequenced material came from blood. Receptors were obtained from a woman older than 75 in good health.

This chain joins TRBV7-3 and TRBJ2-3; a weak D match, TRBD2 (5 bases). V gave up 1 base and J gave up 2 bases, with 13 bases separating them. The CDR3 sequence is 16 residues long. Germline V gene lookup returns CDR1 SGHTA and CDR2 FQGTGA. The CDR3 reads CASSLIASTATDTQYF. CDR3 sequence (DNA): TGTGCCAGCAGCTTAATAGCGAGTACAGCCACAGATACGCAGTATTTT.

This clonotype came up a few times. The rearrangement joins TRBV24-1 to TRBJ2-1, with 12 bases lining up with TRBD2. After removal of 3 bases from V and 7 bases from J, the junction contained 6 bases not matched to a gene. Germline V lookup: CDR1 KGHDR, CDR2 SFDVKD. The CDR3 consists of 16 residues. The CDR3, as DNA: TGTGCCACCAGTGATCTACTAGCGGGAGGAAGGAATGAGCAGTTCTTC. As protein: CATSDLLAGGRNEQFF.

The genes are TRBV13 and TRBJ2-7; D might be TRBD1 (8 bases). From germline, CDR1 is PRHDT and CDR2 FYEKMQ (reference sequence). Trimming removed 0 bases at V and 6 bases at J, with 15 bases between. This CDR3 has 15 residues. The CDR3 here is CASSLGRAGTGEQYF. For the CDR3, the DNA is TGTGCCAGCAGCTTAGGGCGAGCGGGGACAGGCGAGCAGTACTTC.

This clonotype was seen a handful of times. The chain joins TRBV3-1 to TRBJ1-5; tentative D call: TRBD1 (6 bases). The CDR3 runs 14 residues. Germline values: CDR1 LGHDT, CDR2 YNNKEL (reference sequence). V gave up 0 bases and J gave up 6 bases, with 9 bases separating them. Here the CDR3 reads CASSQDRGAQPQHF. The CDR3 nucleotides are TGTGCCAGCAGCCAAGATAGGGGGGCTCAGCCCCAGCATTTT.

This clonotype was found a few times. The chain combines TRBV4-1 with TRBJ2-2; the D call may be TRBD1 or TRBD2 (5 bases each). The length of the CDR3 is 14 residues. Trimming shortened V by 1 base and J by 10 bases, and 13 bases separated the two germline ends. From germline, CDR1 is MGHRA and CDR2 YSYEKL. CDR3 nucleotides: TGCGCCAGCAGCCAAGTGTCCGGGGCTCAGGAGCTGTTTTTT. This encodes CASSQVSGAQELFF.

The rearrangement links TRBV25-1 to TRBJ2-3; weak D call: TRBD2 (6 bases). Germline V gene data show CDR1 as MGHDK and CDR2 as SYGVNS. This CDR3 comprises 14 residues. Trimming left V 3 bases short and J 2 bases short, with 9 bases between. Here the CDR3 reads CASSEQRATDTQYF. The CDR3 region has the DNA TGTGCCAGCAGTGAGCAGCGGGCCACAGATACGCAGTATTTT.

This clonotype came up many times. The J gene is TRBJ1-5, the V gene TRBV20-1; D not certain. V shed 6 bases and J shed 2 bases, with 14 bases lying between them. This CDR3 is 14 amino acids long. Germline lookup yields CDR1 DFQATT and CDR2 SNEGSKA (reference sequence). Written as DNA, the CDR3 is TGCAGTGCAACACAGCCTACGGGCAATCAGCCCCAGCATTTT. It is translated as CSATQPTGNQPQHF.

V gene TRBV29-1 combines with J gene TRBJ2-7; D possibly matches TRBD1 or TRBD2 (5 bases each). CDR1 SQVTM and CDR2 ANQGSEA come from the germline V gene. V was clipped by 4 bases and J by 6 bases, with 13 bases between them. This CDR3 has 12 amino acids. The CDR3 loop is CSVGPGTGEQYF. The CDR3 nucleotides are TGCAGCGTTGGTCCAGGGACGGGCGAGCAGTACTTC.

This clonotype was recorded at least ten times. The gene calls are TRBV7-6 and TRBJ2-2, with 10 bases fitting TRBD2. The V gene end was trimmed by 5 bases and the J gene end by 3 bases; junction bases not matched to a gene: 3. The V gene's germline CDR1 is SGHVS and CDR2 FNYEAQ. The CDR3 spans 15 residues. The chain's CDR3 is CASSIGLADTGELFF. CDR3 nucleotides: TGTGCCAGCAGCATCGGACTAGCGGACACCGGGGAGCTGTTTTTT.

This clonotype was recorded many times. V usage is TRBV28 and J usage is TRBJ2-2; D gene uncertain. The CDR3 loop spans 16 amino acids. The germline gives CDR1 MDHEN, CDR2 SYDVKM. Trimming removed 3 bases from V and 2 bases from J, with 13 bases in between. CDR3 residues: CASSLTPTVNTGELFF. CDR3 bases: TGTGCCAGCAGTTTGACTCCGACGGTTAACACCGGGGAGCTGTTTTTT.